A single sample gave rise to the 10 T cell receptor beta chains below, sequenced in a study of blood T cell repertoires in COVID-19. The table came from immunoSEQ multiplex PCR; TCRdb's copy has only in-frame clones and leaves some out. The sample shows around 140,000 clones, 85% to 90% of them seen only once. Source material: peripheral blood. The source is an elderly man with acute or convalescent COVID-19.

The chain recombines TRBV3-1 (or the pseudogene TRBV3-2) with TRBJ2-1; 16 bases map to TRBD2. CDR1 LGHDT and CDR2 YNNKEL come from the germline V gene (reference sequence). The junction had 1 base not matched to a gene; V was cut back by 4 bases and J by 1 base. The CDR3 covers 17 residues. CDR3 sequence (DNA): TGTGCCAGCAGCCCGGGACTAGCGGGGGGGTCCTACAATGAGCAGTTCTTC. Residues: CASSPGLAGGSYNEQFF.

The chain carries TRBV30 and TRBJ1-1; D is perhaps TRBD1 (5 bases). Trimming removed 1 base from V and 6 bases from J, with 12 bases in between. The CDR3 extends over 13 amino acids. The germline V gene has CDR1 GTSNPN and CDR2 SVGIG (reference sequence). CDR3 residues: CAWSEQAGAEAFF. The CDR3 region has the DNA TGTGCCTGGAGTGAACAGGCGGGGGCTGAAGCTTTCTTT. Supplemented by reference TRBV30 and TRBJ1-1, the full variable domain reads SQTIHQWPATLVQPVGSPLSLECTVEGTSNPNLYWYRQAAGRGLQLLFYSVGIGQISSEVPQNLSASRPQDRQFILSSKKLLLSDSGFYLCAWSEQAGAEAFFGQGTRLTVV.

The chain has TRBV21-1 and TRBJ1-5. TRBV21-1 is a known pseudogene. The CDR3 has 21 residues. CDR3 sequence: CASSLVSGGRTCWTGNQPQHF. The CDR3 nucleotides read TGTGCCAGCAGCCTTGTGTCGGGGGGGCGTACCTGTTGGACAGGCAATCAGCCCCAGCATTTT.

The V call is TRBV11-2, the J call TRBJ1-2; D perhaps matches TRBD1 (5 bases). Per the germline V gene, CDR1 is SGHAT and CDR2 is FQNNGV. V was shortened by 0 bases and J by 4 bases, with 12 bases between the two germline ends. The CDR3 covers 15 residues. The CDR3 coding sequence is TGTGCCAGCAGCTTAGACACCACAGGAGCCTATGGCTACACCTTC. Its protein is CASSLDTTGAYGYTF.

The chain uses TRBV5-1 and TRBJ2-1; 13 positions match TRBD2. With 6 bases clipped from V and 7 bases from J, the junction kept 7 bases outside the gene matches. Germline assignment: CDR1 SGHRS and CDR2 YFSETQ. CDR3 length: 15 residues. The CDR3 spells CASTSGTSGENEQFF. The CDR3 DNA reads TGCGCCAGCACCTCCGGGACTAGCGGGGAAAATGAGCAGTTCTTC.

This chain joins TRBV18 and TRBJ2-1; a weak D match, TRBD1 (6 bases). The CDR3 is 13 residues long. Germline assignment: CDR1 KGHSH and CDR2 LQKENI. Trimming took 6 bases from V and 6 from J, leaving 12 bases between them. CDR3 sequence (DNA): TGTGCCAGCTCGCGGACAGCAACCAATGAGCAGTTCTTC. Protein sequence: CASSRTATNEQFF.

V is TRBV19 and J is TRBJ2-7, with 9 bases aligning to TRBD1. V shed 8 bases and J 4 bases; nucleotides not matched to a gene: 12. CDR3 length equals 15 residues. Germline CDR1 reads LNHDA; CDR2 reads SQIVND (reference sequence). CDR3 sequence (DNA): TGTGCCAGTTCCCACCCCGGGACAGGGAGTTACGAGCAGTACTTC. Encoded protein: CASSHPGTGSYEQYF.

The chain links TRBV30 to TRBJ1-3; weak D call: TRBD1 (5 bases). CDR3 length: 16 amino acids. Trimming cost V 0 bases and J 4 bases, with 16 bases left between them. The germline CDR1 and CDR2 sequences are GTSNPN and SVGIG (reference sequence). The CDR3 coding sequence is TGTGCCTGGAGTGTGGCGGACAAGGGATACGGAAACACCATATATTTT. Protein sequence: CAWSVADKGYGNTIYF.

This chain uses TRBV15 with TRBJ1-2; no clear D gene. The CDR3 covers 14 residues. With 1 base removed from V and 3 bases from J, the gap between germline ends came to 9 bases. The germline V gene has CDR1 LNHNV and CDR2 YYDKDF (reference sequence). Here the CDR3 DNA reads TGTGCCACCAGCAGAGGAGAATCGGACTATGGCTACACCTTC. The encoded protein is CATSRGESDYGYTF.

This chain joins TRBV7-2 and TRBJ2-4; a possible D gene is TRBD2 (5 bases). The ends were cut back, 3 bases at V and 9 bases at J, with 12 bases in the middle. The CDR3 covers 13 residues. Looked up from germline, CDR1 is SGHTA and CDR2 is FQGNSA. The CDR3 sequence is CASSFGREGIQYF. Written as DNA, the CDR3 is TGTGCCAGCAGCTTCGGCCGGGAAGGCATTCAGTACTTC.